This T cell receptor (beta chain) was observed in a study of cytomegalovirus exposure and HLA in healthy donors. The study, taken as a whole, reports: Investigators reported 150 to 200 TCR beta chains as tied to cytomegalovirus. First-cohort TCR clusters were later found to tend to co-occur in the approximately 110 validation repertoires. The majority of TCR sequences were rare, yet some public TCRs appeared in many donors. Researchers reported that three CMV-associated chains were confirmed in vitro as CMV antigen-specific.

Details on this clone: The antigen is not known.

The assay was immunoSEQ multiplex PCR, and TCRdb's table has in-frame clones only and misses some. The sample consists of fewer than 200,000 clones, around 87% of them appearing once. The germline gives CDR1 LGHNA, CDR2 YSLEER. The CDR3 runs to 16 residues. V lost 0 bases to trimming and J lost 3 bases, with 11 bases between them. Sequenced material: PBMCs. This receptor was obtained from a woman aged 25 to 39 in good health and CMV-seronegative. This sequence joins TRBV4-3 and TRBJ1-4, with TRBD1 as a possible D gene (5 bases). The CDR3 spells CASSQELRDSNEKLFF. The CDR3 nucleotides read TGCGCCAGCAGCCAAGAGTTGAGGGACTCTAATGAAAAACTGTTTTTT.